This T cell receptor (beta chain) is from a study of cytomegalovirus exposure and HLA in healthy donors. V dropped 5 bases and J dropped 6; count of bases not matched to a gene: 4. CDR3 size: 14 residues. Germline V lookup: CDR1 LNHDA, CDR2 SQIVND (reference sequence). This PCR relied on a set of 60 Vbeta primers and 13 Jbeta primers. Authors' analysis steps: In a later analysis, the count reached 82 million or so unique TCR beta chains, with about 10 million shared. TCRdb's copy holds only in-frame clones and misses some; the assay was immunoSEQ multiplex PCR. The DNA gave D and trimming, while V, J and clone size come from that table. The sample has roughly 150,000 clones, roughly 78% seen once. Remarks on this clone: Its matching antigen is unknown.

Findings and limits, study-wide: Relative to equally common others, HLA-associated TCR beta chains showed greater clonal expansion in a later analysis. In an earlier analysis, productive rearrangement rates for most beta V segments clustered near 87% or 30%. Later analysis reportedly placed an Asian-associated ancestry cluster below the roughly 680-donor mean in N-insertions.

Sequenced input: PBMCs. This clonotype was sampled from a man aged 35 to 55 in good health and CMV-seropositive. V and J are TRBV19 and TRBJ1-6; 7 positions agree with TRBD1. CDR3 sequence: CASSVRDSNSPLHF. The CDR3 coding sequence is TGTGCCAGTAGTGTCCGGGACAGTAATTCACCCCTCCACTTT.